The present entry profiles one T cell receptor beta chain with its context. The sample comes from a study of blood T cell repertoires in COVID-19. Study in general: From T cells, B-cell-depleted T cells, or PBMCs came the material, which was cDNA or gDNA.

Sequencing was performed with immunoSEQ multiplex PCR; in TCRdb, only in-frame clones are kept and a portion is missing. This sample has around 450,000 clones, with roughly 87% found just once. Participants were aged about 18 to 90 years, lived in roughly 25 US areas, and enrolled virtually. Cohorts were assigned according to the clinical history that participants reported. The clonotype originates from a young man who had recovered from COVID-19. Sequences were obtained from PBMCs or T cells enriched from blood (not recorded which).

The CDR3 is CASATTGGSTEAFF. The CDR3 bases are TGTGCCAGCGCGACAACAGGGGGCTCCACTGAAGCTTTCTTT. The V and J genes are TRBV28 and TRBJ1-1; 9 bases are shared with TRBD1. The V segment lost 8 bases and the J segment 4 bases; nucleotides outside the gene matches: 8. Germline loops: CDR1 MDHEN, CDR2 SYDVKM. CDR3 size: 14 residues.